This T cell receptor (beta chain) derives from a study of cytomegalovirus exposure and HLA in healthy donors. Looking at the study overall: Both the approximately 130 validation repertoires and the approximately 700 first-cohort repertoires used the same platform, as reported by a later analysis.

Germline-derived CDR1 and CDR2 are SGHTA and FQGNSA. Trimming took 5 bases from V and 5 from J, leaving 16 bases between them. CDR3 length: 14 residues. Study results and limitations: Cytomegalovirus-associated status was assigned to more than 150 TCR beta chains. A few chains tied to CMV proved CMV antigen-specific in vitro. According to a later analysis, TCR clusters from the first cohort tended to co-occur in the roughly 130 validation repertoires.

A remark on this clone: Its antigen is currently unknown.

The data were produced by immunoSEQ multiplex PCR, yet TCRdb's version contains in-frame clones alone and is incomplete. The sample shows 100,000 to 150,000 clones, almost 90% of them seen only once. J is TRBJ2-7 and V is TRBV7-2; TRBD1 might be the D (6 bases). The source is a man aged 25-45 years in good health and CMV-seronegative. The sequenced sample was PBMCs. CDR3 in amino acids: CASSPRGGADEQYF. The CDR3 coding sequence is TGTGCCAGCAGCCCACGAGGGGGAGCCGACGAGCAGTACTTC.